The rows below give T cell receptor beta chains drawn from one sample of a study of T-cell reconstitution after alpha-beta-depleted transplantation in children. MiXCR, applied by TCRdb to the PCR reads, yields one record per CDR3 protein. The sample holds a few hundred thousand distinct CDR3 sequences, roughly a tenth seen once. The specimen was PBMCs, collected before TCRalphabeta/CD19-depleted stem cell transplant. These receptors originate from a child younger than two with acute myeloid leukemia, due to receive a stem cell transplant. Both conserved end residues are part of each CDR3. The D gene is left open where the match is weak. Expanded clones get a size class; other rows say once, few or many, or leave the size out.

clone_size d_call j_call v_call cdr3_aa cdr3_nt
NA NA TRBJ2-1 TRBV11-3 CASSLLLGSGKDEQFF TGTGCCAGCAGCTTACTGCTGGGTTCGGGGAAAGATGAGCAGTTCTTC
many NA TRBJ1-6 TRBV12-3/TRBV12-4 CASRLLGNSPLHF TGTGCCAGCAGACTCCTAGGGAATTCACCCCTCCACTTT
many NA TRBJ2-7 TRBV7-9 CASSPPPGGEVNEQYF TGTGCCAGCAGCCCCCCGCCAGGCGGGGAGGTTAACGAGCAGTACTTC
many NA TRBJ2-7 TRBV5-1 CASSLSQPPYEQYF TGCGCCAGCAGCTTGTCACAGCCACCCTACGAGCAGTACTTC
many TRBD1 TRBJ1-5 TRBV3-1 CASSVGQGWNQPQHF TGTGCCAGCAGCGTCGGACAGGGCTGGAATCAGCCCCAGCATTTT
many NA TRBJ2-1 TRBV20-1 CSAKSAQYNEQFF TGCAGTGCTAAGTCGGCGCAGTACAATGAGCAGTTCTTC
many NA TRBJ1-1 TRBV2 CASSEQTNTEAFF TGTGCCAGCAGTGAACAGACGAACACTGAAGCTTTCTTT
many NA TRBJ1-1 TRBV12-3/TRBV12-4 CASRQDGMNTEAFF TGTGCCTCACGACAGGATGGGATGAACACTGAAGCTTTCTTT
many NA TRBJ2-7 TRBV5-1 CASSFNGDPIYEQYF TGCGCCAGCAGCTTTAACGGAGACCCCATCTACGAGCAGTACTTC
many TRBD1 TRBJ1-2 TRBV9 CASSILPTGTNYGYTF TGTGCCAGCAGCATCCTCCCGACAGGGACTAACTATGGCTACACCTTC
many NA TRBJ2-3 TRBV4-2 CASSQEGTDTQYF TGTGCCAGCAGCCAAGAGGGGACAGATACGCAGTATTTT
NA TRBD1 TRBJ1-2 TRBV7-9 CASSLAPGGAYGYTF TGTGCCAGCAGCTTAGCGCCAGGGGGCGCCTATGGCTACACCTTC
many TRBD2 TRBJ2-1 TRBV11-2 CASSLWDSGASYNEQFF TGTGCCAGCAGCTTATGGGATAGCGGGGCCTCCTACAATGAGCAGTTCTTC
many TRBD1 TRBJ1-5 TRBV10-2 CATKDRDEHQPQHF TGCGCCACCAAGGACAGGGATGAGCATCAGCCCCAGCATTTT
many TRBD1 TRBJ1-1 TRBV12-3/TRBV12-4 CASSTPMTGANTEAFF TGTGCCAGCAGTACACCCATGACAGGGGCGAACACTGAAGCTTTCTTT
many NA TRBJ1-2 TRBV28 CASRPGQRGYTF TGTGCCAGCAGGCCGGGACAACGGGGCTACACCTTC
few NA TRBJ1-3 TRBV5-1 CASSPGDSGNTIYF TGCGCCAGCAGCCCTGGGGACTCTGGAAACACCATATATTTT
many TRBD2 TRBJ2-5 TRBV5-1 CASSSGTSGVEETQYF TGCGCCAGCAGCTCGGGGACTAGCGGCGTAGAAGAGACCCAGTACTTC
many NA TRBJ2-3 TRBV25-1 CASSGREFITDTQYF TGTGCCAGCAGTGGCCGGGAGTTCATCACAGATACGCAGTATTTT
NA NA TRBJ2-5 TRBV18 CASSPTGRMTQYF TGTGCCAGCTCCCCGACTGGCAGGATGACCCAGTACTTC
many TRBD1 TRBJ1-5 TRBV6-5 CASRRDRGNQPQHF TGTGCCAGCAGGAGGGACAGGGGTAACCAGCCCCAGCATTTT
many TRBD1 TRBJ1-5 TRBV7-8 CASSPGGQGRTQPQHF TGTGCCAGCAGCCCCGGGGGACAGGGGAGGACTCAGCCCCAGCATTTT
many NA TRBJ2-2 TRBV5-1 CASRGGNTGELFF TGCGCCAGCAGGGGTGGTAACACCGGGGAGCTGTTTTTT
many NA TRBJ2-1 TRBV29-1 CSVTSYSYNEQFF TGCAGCGTTACTAGCTACTCCTACAATGAGCAGTTCTTC
many NA TRBJ1-6 TRBV5-5 CASSLAQGIGSPLHF TGTGCCAGCAGCTTGGCACAGGGTATAGGCTCACCCCTCCACTTT
many NA TRBJ1-4 TRBV20-1 CSASNRDWVKLFF TGCAGTGCTAGTAACAGGGATTGGGTAAAACTGTTTTTT
many TRBD1 TRBJ2-5 TRBV30 CAWAGTGNQETQYF TGTGCCTGGGCCGGGACAGGGAATCAAGAGACCCAGTACTTC
NA TRBD1 TRBJ2-5 TRBV11-1 CASSFTRGQRTPETQYF TGTGCCAGCAGCTTCACCAGGGGACAGAGAACTCCAGAGACCCAGTACTTC
many NA TRBJ2-7 TRBV7-2 CASGLGRVFDEQYF TGTGCCAGCGGCCTAGGACGGGTTTTCGACGAGCAGTACTTC
many NA TRBJ2-3 TRBV5-1 CASSSGPRGTDTQYF TGCGCCAGCAGCTCAGGACCGCGAGGCACAGATACGCAGTATTTT
many NA TRBJ2-4 TRBV12-3/TRBV12-4 CASRQDKNIQYF TGTGCCAGCAGGCAGGACAAAAACATTCAGTACTTC
many TRBD1 TRBJ1-5 TRBV2 CASGVRGLSNQPQHF TGTGCCAGCGGGGTTAGGGGGCTATCCAATCAGCCCCAGCATTTT
many NA TRBJ2-2 TRBV2 CASNQDRNTGELFF TGTGCCAGCAACCAGGACAGGAACACCGGGGAGCTGTTTTTT
many NA TRBJ2-2 TRBV20-1 CSALDPNTGELFF TGCAGTGCACTGGACCCGAACACCGGGGAGCTGTTTTTT
many NA TRBJ2-5 TRBV27 CASTTRKGGLMGLETQYF TGTGCCAGCACTACGAGAAAGGGGGGGCTCATGGGACTAGAGACCCAGTACTTC
many TRBD2 TRBJ2-3 TRBV6-1 CASRRLATDTQYF TGTGCCAGCAGGAGACTAGCGACAGATACGCAGTATTTT
many TRBD2 TRBJ2-5 TRBV12-3/TRBV12-4 CASSFSSGSETQYF TGTGCCAGCAGTTTTTCCAGCGGGAGTGAGACCCAGTACTTC
many TRBD1 TRBJ2-5 TRBV12-3/TRBV12-4 CASSPTGEETQYF TGTGCCAGCAGTCCTACAGGGGAAGAGACCCAGTACTTC
NA NA TRBJ1-5 TRBV30 CAWSVSGDQPQHF TGTGCCTGGAGTGTCTCAGGCGATCAGCCCCAGCATTTT
many NA TRBJ2-2 TRBV4-2 CASSRVGGNTGELFF TGTGCCAGCAGCCGAGTCGGGGGCAACACCGGGGAGCTGTTTTTT
many NA TRBJ2-1 TRBV24-1 CATSAVTGSGANRRGHNEQFF TGTGCCACCAGTGCCGTCACCGGGTCAGGGGCCAATAGGAGGGGGCACAATGAGCAGTTCTTC
many NA TRBJ1-2 TRBV12-3/TRBV12-4 CASSLGQLTNYGYTF TGTGCCAGCAGTCTCGGACAGCTTACCAACTATGGCTACACCTTC
many NA TRBJ1-5 TRBV11-2 CASSFNSVRNQPQHF TGTGCCAGCAGCTTTAACAGCGTTCGGAATCAGCCCCAGCATTTT
many NA TRBJ2-1 TRBV5-1 CASSSMGVSSYNEQFF TGCGCCAGCAGCTCGATGGGGGTAAGCTCCTACAATGAGCAGTTCTTC
many NA TRBJ2-3 TRBV20-1 CSARWGSTDTQYF TGCAGTGCTAGATGGGGAAGCACAGATACGCAGTATTTT
many TRBD1 TRBJ1-2 TRBV7-2 CASSLDRGHGYTF TGTGCCAGCAGCCTAGACAGGGGGCATGGCTACACCTTC
many TRBD1 TRBJ1-1 TRBV2 CASYVRGRGGNTEAFF TGTGCCAGTTACGTCAGGGGGCGCGGTGGGAACACTGAAGCTTTCTTT
many TRBD1 TRBJ2-7 TRBV14 CASSRQGYEQYF TGTGCCAGCAGCCGACAGGGGTACGAGCAGTACTTC
many TRBD1 TRBJ1-3 TRBV28 CASSRGQGADTIYF TGTGCCAGCAGCCGCGGGCAGGGGGCGGACACCATATATTTT
NA NA TRBJ2-2 TRBV5-4 CASSSLDGTGELFF TGTGCCAGCAGCTCCCTTGACGGGACCGGGGAGCTGTTTTTT
NA NA TRBJ1-5 TRBV11-2 CAICSIRDSSILIYQPQHF TGTGCCATCTGTTCGATACGGGACTCTTCCATATTAATCTATCAGCCCCAGCATTTT
NA NA TRBJ2-4 TRBV23-1 CASTLDSVAKNIQYF TGCGCCAGCACCCTAGATTCAGTCGCCAAAAACATTCAGTACTTC
many NA TRBJ2-7 TRBV7-2 CASSLRVSGSYEQYF TGTGCCAGCAGTCTCAGGGTTTCGGGGTCCTACGAGCAGTACTTC